The next 30 T cell receptor beta chains were all read from a single sample in a study of T cells in localized non-small cell lung cancer (dated by TCRdb to 2020 to 2022). Library preparation used the immunoSEQ multiplex PCR assay. Held by TCRdb, this immuneACCESS table contains in-frame sequences only and omits some clones. Under half of the omission traces to an unresolved V gene where checked; the cause of the rest is unknown. The sample table records under 75,000 clones; 85% to 90% of these occur just once. Jointly, the top ten make up roughly 22% of the sample. This specimen consisted of peripheral blood, obtained before any cancer treatment. The receptors derive from a male donor older than 55 with stage III squamous cell lung carcinoma.

V gene TRBV7-9 combines with J gene TRBJ1-4; D is undetermined. Trimming cost V 2 bases and J 3 bases, with 13 bases left between them. Per germline, CDR1 SEHNR and CDR2 FQNEAQ (reference sequence). The CDR3 loop spans 16 amino acids. CDR3 coding DNA: TGTGCCAGCAGCTTAATCCACGGCGCGGCTAATGAAAAACTGTTTTTT. Protein product: CASSLIHGAANEKLFF.

This clone turned up a few times. The chain employs TRBV19 and TRBJ1-1; D remains ambiguous. The V gene lost 1 base and the J gene lost 4 bases, with 7 bases spanning the gap. This CDR3 has 13 amino acids. Germline CDR1 and CDR2: LNHDA and SQIVND (reference sequence). In nucleotides, the CDR3 is TGTGCCAGTAGTATAGGCAGCCTCACTGAAGCTTTCTTT. Protein sequence: CASSIGSLTEAFF.

This clone was seen only once. The gene calls are TRBV30 and TRBJ1-1; TRBD1 might be the D (5 bases). Looked up from germline, CDR1 is GTSNPN and CDR2 is SVGIG (reference sequence). The CDR3 length is 14 residues. The V end lost 1 base, the J end lost 3 bases, and 12 bases lay between the germline ends. The CDR3 DNA reads as TGTGCCTGGAGTGCAGGACATATCGACACTGAAGCTTTCTTT. It yields the protein CAWSAGHIDTEAFF.

The rearrangement joins TRBV7-6 to TRBJ2-2; 8 nucleotides align to TRBD1. Looked up from germline, CDR1 is SGHVS and CDR2 is FNYEAQ. Unmatched junction bases numbered 9, after V lost 5 bases and J lost 7 bases. The CDR3 is made up of 15 amino acids. As DNA, the CDR3 is TGTGCCAGCAGCCCCCGACAGGGGACTGGCGGGGAGCTGTTTTTT. This sequence encodes CASSPRQGTGGELFF.

The CDR3 spells CSVEEETQYF. The CDR3 DNA reads as TGCAGCGTTGAAGAAGAGACCCAGTACTTC. This sequence joins TRBV29-1 and TRBJ2-5, with no clear D. From germline, CDR1 is SQVTM and CDR2 ANQGSEA. V lost 0 bases and J lost 4, with 0 bases in between. There are 10 residues in the CDR3. Looking up the rest from reference TRBV29-1 and TRBJ2-5 gives the full variable domain: SAVISQKPSRDICQRGTSLTIQCQVDSQVTMMFWYRQQPGQSLTLIATANQGSEATYESGFVIDKFPISRPNLTFSTLTVSNMSPEDSSIYLCSVEEETQYFGPGTRLLVL.

The rearrangement uses TRBV27 and TRBJ1-4; 7 nucleotides line up with TRBD1. J gave up 8 bases and V 2 bases, and 14 bases lay outside the gene matches. The V gene's germline CDR1 is MNHEY and CDR2 SMNVEV (reference sequence). This CDR3 contains 17 residues. The CDR3 nucleotides read TGTGCCAGCAGTTTAGAGGGGGCAGGGGCGGGTTGGGAAAAACTGTTTTTT. The encoded protein is CASSLEGAGAGWEKLFF.

V usage is TRBV11-2 and J usage is TRBJ2-2; D may be TRBD1 (6 bases). V dropped 2 bases and J dropped 1 base, with 17 bases sitting between them. The CDR3 contains 18 residues. Germline V gene data show CDR1 as SGHAT and CDR2 as FQNNGV. Here the CDR3 reads CASSLKGMGARNTGELFF. Written as DNA, the CDR3 is TGTGCCAGCAGCTTAAAGGGAATGGGGGCGCGGAACACCGGGGAGCTGTTTTTT.

The rearrangement uses TRBV11-2 and TRBJ1-1, with D hard to call. Germline CDR1 SGHAT, CDR2 FQNNGV. The CDR3 length is 12 residues. Trimming removed 5 bases at V and 6 bases at J, with 10 bases between. The CDR3: CASSLLGSEAFF. DNA of the CDR3: TGTGCCAGCAGCCTCCTGGGCTCTGAAGCTTTCTTT.

This clone was detected once. The rearrangement links TRBV7-9 to TRBJ2-3; 7 bases fit TRBD1. This CDR3 has 13 residues. Germline CDR1 is SEHNR and CDR2 is FQNEAQ (reference sequence). V lost 8 bases, J lost 6 bases, and 8 bases stayed unmatched. The chain's CDR3 is CASRRTGEDTQYF. The CDR3, as DNA: TGTGCCAGCCGGCGGACAGGAGAGGATACGCAGTATTTT. The whole variable domain, remainder taken from reference TRBV7-9 and TRBJ2-3, is DTGVSQNPRHKITKRGQNVTFRCDPISEHNRLYWYRQTLGQGPEFLTYFQNEAQLEKSRLLSDRFSAERPKGSFSTLEIQRTEQGDSAMYLCASRRTGEDTQYFGPGTRLTVL.

The chain joins TRBV5-1 to TRBJ1-1, with D unclear. Trimming shortened V by 3 bases and J by 2 bases, and 8 bases separated the two germline ends. Germline V lookup: CDR1 SGHRS, CDR2 YFSETQ. This CDR3 spans 13 amino acids. This CDR3 is CASSSGHNTEAFF. CDR3 in DNA: TGCGCCAGCAGCTCGGGCCATAACACTGAAGCTTTCTTT.

The V gene is TRBV25-1, the J gene TRBJ2-7; D may correspond to TRBD1 or TRBD2 (5 bases each). Trimming left V 6 bases short and J 3 bases short, with 9 bases between. Per germline, CDR1 MGHDK and CDR2 SYGVNS. The CDR3 has 12 residues. The CDR3 DNA is TGTGCCAGCAGGGGGGACCGCTACGAGCAGTACTTC. Amino acid sequence: CASRGDRYEQYF.

This chain links TRBV5-6 with TRBJ2-5; D is unresolved. Germline values: CDR1 SGHDT, CDR2 YYEEEE. This CDR3 contains 12 residues. V gave up 0 bases and J gave up 4 bases, with 4 bases separating them. The CDR3 region is CASSLDRETQYF. The CDR3 nucleotides are TGTGCCAGCAGCTTGGATCGAGAGACCCAGTACTTC.

The chain joins TRBV5-4 to TRBJ2-3; the D gene is possibly TRBD2 (6 bases). This CDR3 has 17 amino acids. V was shortened by 1 base and J by 0 bases, with 15 bases between the two germline ends. Germline loops: CDR1 SGHNT, CDR2 YYREEE (reference sequence). CDR3 nucleotides: TGTGCCAGCAGCTTGAGGGTCGGCGGGGTTAGCACAGATACGCAGTATTTT. It codes for CASSLRVGGVSTDTQYF.

This rearrangement joins TRBV6-1 to TRBJ2-2; no reliable D call. This CDR3 comprises 11 residues. CDR1 is MNHNS and CDR2 is SASEGT in the germline V gene. Between the trimmed V and J ends, which lost 7 bases and 13 bases, there was a span of 13 bases. In DNA, the CDR3 is TGTGCCAGCACCTTGACAAGCGCGCTGTTTTTT. This encodes CASTLTSALFF.

This clone has more than one count but fewer than ten. J is TRBJ1-1 and V is TRBV6-5; D gene uncertain. CDR1 is MNHEY, CDR2 SVGAGI, per germline. The ends were cut back, 2 bases at V and 1 base at J, with 5 bases in the middle. The CDR3 sequence is 13 residues long. The DNA of the CDR3 is TGTGCCAGCAGTTACGACCGGAACACTGAAGCTTTCTTT. Translation: CASSYDRNTEAFF.

The CDR3 spells CAWAKRAGALPPYNSPLHF. Here the CDR3 DNA reads TGTGCCTGGGCCAAGAGGGCAGGGGCTCTCCCCCCCTATAATTCACCCCTCCACTTT. The V gene is TRBV30, the J gene TRBJ1-6; maybe TRBD1 (6 bases). Trimming shortened V by 5 bases and J by 2 bases, and 25 bases separated the two germline ends. The CDR3 consists of 19 residues. Germline V gives CDR1 GTSNPN, CDR2 SVGIG (reference sequence).

The chain couples TRBV7-8 to TRBJ1-1; no reliable D call. This CDR3 has 14 residues. Per the germline V gene, CDR1 is SGHVS and CDR2 is FQNEAQ. Trimming took off 2 bases at V and 11 bases at J, with 18 bases between the two ends. CDR3 DNA: TGTGCCAGCAGCTTATTGGCCCAGACGGGCAAGGCTTTCTTT. Translation gives CASSLLAQTGKAFF.

This chain links TRBV25-1 with TRBJ1-4; D perhaps matches TRBD1 (5 bases). V lost 5 bases, J lost 4 bases, and 8 bases lay in between. The CDR3 covers 13 residues. The germline CDR1 and CDR2 sequences are MGHDK and SYGVNS. As DNA, the CDR3 is TGTGCCAGCAGTCACGGGGGTAATGAAAAACTGTTTTTT. Translated: CASSHGGNEKLFF.

This chain joins TRBV2 and TRBJ1-2; 10 bases align to TRBD1. Germline CDR1 reads SNHLY; CDR2 reads FYNNEI. CDR3 length equals 15 residues. Trimming at V came to 6 bases and at J to 1 base, leaving 5 bases not matched to a gene. CDR3 protein: CASRGGTGVNYGYTF. The CDR3 DNA sequence: TGTGCCAGCAGAGGGGGGACAGGGGTTAACTATGGCTACACCTTC.

The table lists this clone with a count of one. The CDR3 bases are TGTGCCTGGAGTGACACCTACGAGCAGTACTTC. Translating gives CAWSDTYEQYF. V and J are TRBV30 and TRBJ2-7; D is unclear. V was clipped by 1 base and J by 2 bases, with 3 bases between them. This CDR3 has 11 amino acids. CDR1 is GTSNPN, CDR2 SVGIG, per germline (reference sequence).

This chain links TRBV5-6 with TRBJ2-1; D tentatively fits TRBD1 or TRBD2 (5 bases each). This CDR3 spans 16 amino acids. V lost 9 bases and J 8 bases, leaving 27 bases between the germline ends. The germline CDR1 and CDR2 sequences are SGHDT and YYEEEE. In DNA form, the CDR3 reads TGTGCCACCGCCCGATCCGGGGACCCCGGGGTCGATGAGCAGTTCTTC. Residues: CATARSGDPGVDEQFF.

The gene calls are TRBV4-1 and TRBJ2-3; TRBD1 matches at 8 bases. CDR3 size: 17 residues. The germline gives CDR1 MGHRA, CDR2 YSYEKL. V lost 3 bases, J lost 2 bases, and 10 bases stayed unmatched. CDR3 DNA: TGCGCCAGCAGCCAGTCCGGGACAGGAGCTTTCACAGATACGCAGTATTTT. This codes for CASSQSGTGAFTDTQYF.

In the case of this clone: A junction end diverges from the germline sequence, so it may reflect a read error. The chain couples TRBV9 to TRBJ1-2; weak D call: TRBD1 (6 bases). The CDR3 has 13 residues. Germline assignment: CDR1 SGDLS and CDR2 YYNGEE. The CDR3 region has the DNA TGTGCCAGCAGCGAACGCCTGAGGGGGAGGATTGACTTC. The encoded protein is CASSERLRGRIDF.

The chain is built from TRBV2 and TRBJ1-6; perhaps TRBD1 as D (5 bases). The V end was cut by 6 bases, the J end by 10 bases, with 16 bases between. CDR3 length: 14 residues. CDR1 SNHLY and CDR2 FYNNEI come from the germline V gene. The CDR3 region is CASRGRDLTSPLHF. The CDR3 nucleotides read TGTGCCAGCAGGGGGAGGGACCTCACGTCACCCCTCCACTTT.

V usage is TRBV9 and J usage is TRBJ1-1; unclear D gene. CDR1 is SGDLS, CDR2 YYNGEE, per germline. V lost 0 bases to trimming and J lost 6 bases, with 9 bases between them. This CDR3 is 13 amino acids long. In nucleotides, the CDR3 is TGTGCCAGCAGCGTAGATGGGATGGCTGAAGCTTTCTTT. It codes for CASSVDGMAEAFF.

The chain combines TRBV2 with TRBJ2-1; 15 bases fit TRBD2. CDR1 is SNHLY and CDR2 is FYNNEI in the germline V gene. CDR3 length: 16 residues. Trimming cost V 6 bases and J 7 bases; bases outside gene matches: 7. The CDR3 sequence: CASRVGLAGGVNEQFF. The CDR3 DNA is TGTGCCAGCAGAGTAGGACTAGCGGGGGGGGTAAATGAGCAGTTCTTC.

Only one count was recorded for this clone. This chain connects TRBV6-1 to TRBJ1-2; no reliable D call. The CDR3 has 14 residues. Trimming stripped 3 bases from V and 4 bases from J, with 12 bases between. Germline CDR1 and CDR2: MNHNS and SASEGT. The CDR3 sequence is CASSETFGFYGYTF. CDR3 bases: TGTGCCAGCAGTGAGACATTCGGGTTCTATGGCTACACCTTC.

This sequence joins TRBV6-1 and TRBJ1-2; D is perhaps TRBD1 (6 bases). Germline V gene data show CDR1 as MNHNS and CDR2 as SASEGT. The germline V and J ends were trimmed by 11 bases and 4 bases, with 20 bases remaining between them. The CDR3 contains 14 residues. The CDR3 reads CAGREGGYGYGYTF. The CDR3 bases are TGTGCCGGGAGGGAGGGGGGCTATGGCTATGGCTACACCTTC.

The V call is TRBV7-2, the J call TRBJ2-3, with 8 bases aligning to TRBD2. V was pared by 5 bases and J by 5 bases, with 12 bases of the junction left unmatched. Germline CDR1 SGHTA, CDR2 FQGNSA. CDR3 length: 16 amino acids. The CDR3 nucleotides are TGTGCCAGCAGCCCCTACGGGGGGGGTTCGGGAGATACGCAGTATTTT. Its protein product is CASSPYGGGSGDTQYF.

CDR3 in DNA: TGTGCCAGCAGTTCGAACCAGGGACCCCAGCATTTT. Translated: CASSSNQGPQHF. The genes are TRBV6-5 and TRBJ1-5; possible D gene TRBD1, 5 bases. The V end was cut by 4 bases, the J end by 10 bases, with 11 bases between. CDR1 is MNHEY, CDR2 SVGAGI, per germline. The CDR3 is 12 residues long.